Given below is one T cell receptor beta chain in context. Produced via immunoSEQ multiplex PCR; TCRdb's table is partial and in-frame only. The table records about 83,000 clones, about nine tenths of them present only once. The source of the sample is a study of control samples from healthy donors and cancer patients. This clonotype was sampled from a man aged 50 to 60 in good health. What was sequenced was blood.

The CDR3 spells CASSLSDPENEKLFF. In nucleotides, the CDR3 is TGCGCCAGCAGCTTGTCAGACCCCGAGAATGAAAAACTGTTTTTT. The chain combines TRBV5-1 with TRBJ1-4; D unclear. Germline V lookup: CDR1 SGHRS, CDR2 YFSETQ. Deletions cut 1 base from V and 5 bases from J, with 12 bases between. The CDR3 sequence is 15 residues long.